One and the same sample provided the 20 T cell receptor beta chains below, sequenced in a study of blood T cells in healthy people across ages. Using a J-beta primer mix together with a sample-barcoded 5' primer, a second PCR was run for roughly 7 to 11 cycles. TCRdb reprocessed the 5' RACE reads with MiXCR, giving one entry per CDR3 protein. The repertoire holds 2 million or so distinct CDR3 sequences, with about 49% as singletons. Material: blood. These receptor sequences come from a woman in her 40s in good health.

This clonotype was detected only a few times. V usage is TRBV9 and J usage is TRBJ2-5, with 7 bases that match TRBD1. The CDR3 runs 16 residues. CDR1 is SGDLS and CDR2 is YYNGEE in the germline V gene. Trimming took 2 bases from V and 2 from J; bases not matched to a gene: 9. CDR3 nucleotides: TGTGCCAGCAGCGTTACCAGGGACAGCTTACAAGAGACCCAGTACTTC. Protein: CASSVTRDSLQETQYF.

The J gene is TRBJ1-1, the V gene TRBV4-3; D possibly corresponds to TRBD1 (5 bases). The V gene lost 3 bases and the J gene lost 3 bases, with 20 bases spanning the gap. This CDR3 has 17 amino acids. Germline CDR1 and CDR2: LGHNA and YSLEER. CDR3 sequence (DNA): TGCGCCAGCAGCCACTTCCCCGGAGGGGAAATGGACACTGAAGCTTTCTTT. This encodes CASSHFPGGEMDTEAFF.

This clonotype was counted only a few times. The chain links TRBV28 to TRBJ2-5; 10 bases match TRBD2. With 7 bases clipped from V and 1 base from J, the junction kept 9 bases outside the gene matches. CDR1 and CDR2 from the germline V gene are MDHEN and SYDVKM. There are 16 residues in the CDR3. Here the CDR3 DNA reads TGTGCCAGCATGGATATAGCGGGGGGACTCCAAGAGACCCAGTACTTC. Its translation: CASMDIAGGLQETQYF. The full variable domain, its missing parts supplied by reference TRBV28 and TRBJ2-5, is DVKVTQSSRYLVKRTGEKVFLECVQDMDHENMFWYRQDPGLGLRLIYFSYDVKMKEKGDIPEGYSVSREKKERFSLILESASTNQTSMYLCASMDIAGGLQETQYFGPGTRLLVL.

The chain couples TRBV12-3 or TRBV12-4 to TRBJ2-7; TRBD1 aligns across 8 bases. The CDR3 runs to 15 residues. J was trimmed by 2 bases and V by 6 bases; bases with no gene match: 9. This CDR3 is CASRSTGGSPYEQYF. For the CDR3, the DNA is TGTGCCAGCAGATCTACAGGGGGAAGTCCCTACGAGCAGTACTTC.

This rearrangement joins TRBV6-2 or TRBV6-3 to TRBJ1-5; D possibly corresponds to TRBD1 (5 bases). The CDR3 length is 16 residues. The ends were cut back, 7 bases at V and 0 bases at J, with 16 bases in the middle. The V gene's germline CDR1 is MNHEY and CDR2 SVGEGT. CDR3 loop: CASNPGTRYSNQPQHF. DNA of the CDR3: TGTGCCAGCAATCCAGGGACCAGATATAGCAATCAGCCCCAGCATTTT.

The CDR3 nucleotides are TGTGCCAGTGCCCCCGTTTCCTACGAGCAGTACTTC. This codes for CASAPVSYEQYF. The V and J genes are TRBV7-9 and TRBJ2-7, with D uncertain. The CDR3 has 12 residues. Germline CDR1 is SEHNR and CDR2 is FQNEAQ (reference sequence). Trimming took 9 bases from V and 1 from J, leaving 10 bases between them.

The rearrangement uses TRBV20-1 and TRBJ2-3; TRBD2 aligns across 11 bases. J was trimmed by 6 bases and V by 4 bases; bases with no gene match: 12. This CDR3 is built from 16 residues. Germline V CDR1 and CDR2: DFQATT, SNEGSKA (reference sequence). CDR3 nucleotide sequence: TGCAGTGCTATCTCACTAGCGGGGGCTGTTTGGGATACGCAGTATTTT. This encodes CSAISLAGAVWDTQYF.

A few counts support this clonotype. V gene TRBV4-1 combines with J gene TRBJ2-5, with D perhaps TRBD2 (6 bases). V lost 0 bases and J lost 2, with 10 bases in between. The length of the CDR3 is 15 residues. Germline assignment: CDR1 MGHRA and CDR2 YSYEKL. CDR3 sequence reads: CASSQEMGLQETQYF. The CDR3 DNA reads TGCGCCAGCAGCCAAGAAATGGGACTTCAAGAGACCCAGTACTTC.

This clonotype was detected only a few times. The rearrangement links TRBV7-2 to TRBJ2-5, with 7 bases identical to TRBD2. The CDR3 is made up of 14 amino acids. CDR1 and CDR2 from the germline V gene are SGHTA and FQGNSA. Unmatched junction bases numbered 10, after V lost 7 bases and J lost 5 bases. The chain's CDR3 is CASTLGLLGETQYF. CDR3 sequence (DNA): TGTGCCAGCACCTTGGGACTACTCGGGGAGACCCAGTACTTC. The variable domain in full, completed from reference TRBV7-2 and TRBJ2-5, reads GAGVSQSPSNKVTEKGKDVELRCDPISGHTALYWYRQSLGQGLEFLIYFQGNSAPDKSGLPSDRFSAERTGGSVSTLTIQRTQQEDSAVYLCASTLGLLGETQYFGPGTRLLVL.

In this sample, this clonotype turned up a few times. This chain connects TRBV10-3 to TRBJ2-7; 7 nucleotides align to TRBD1. The CDR3 spans 16 residues. The V segment lost 2 bases and the J segment 6 bases; nucleotides outside the gene matches: 13. The germline V gene encodes CDR1 ENHRY and CDR2 SYGVKD. DNA of the CDR3: TGTGCCATCAGTGAGCGTAGGACAGGTCCTACGGTCGAGCAGTACTTC. Translating gives CAISERRTGPTVEQYF.

The rearrangement joins TRBV24-1 to TRBJ2-3, with D unresolved. Germline CDR1 is KGHDR and CDR2 is SFDVKD. The V end was cut by 5 bases, the J end by 0 bases, with 11 bases between. This CDR3 contains 15 residues. CDR3: CATSVGTASTDTQYF. In nucleotides, the CDR3 is TGTGCCACCAGTGTGGGCACAGCAAGCACAGATACGCAGTATTTT.

The chain carries TRBV7-2 and TRBJ2-1; D remains unclear. The CDR3 consists of 15 residues. V lost 5 bases and J lost 2, with 13 bases in between. Germline V CDR1 and CDR2: SGHTA, FQGNSA. CDR3: CASSLIENTYNEQFF. CDR3 in DNA: TGTGCCAGCAGCCTTATAGAAAACACCTACAATGAGCAGTTCTTC. The whole variable domain, filled in from reference TRBV7-2 and TRBJ2-1, reads GAGVSQSPSNKVTEKGKDVELRCDPISGHTALYWYRQSLGQGLEFLIYFQGNSAPDKSGLPSDRFSAERTGGSVSTLTIQRTQQEDSAVYLCASSLIENTYNEQFFGPGTRLTVL.

The sample holds a few counts of this clonotype. The V gene is TRBV7-2, the J gene TRBJ2-5, with a tentative D call TRBD2 (5 bases). Trimming removed 1 base at V and 0 bases at J, with 9 bases between. CDR1 and CDR2 (germline): SGHTA, FQGNSA. This CDR3 has 15 residues. Written as DNA, the CDR3 is TGTGCCAGCAGCTTAGATCCCGGGAACCAAGAGACCCAGTACTTC. Its protein product is CASSLDPGNQETQYF.

This clonotype was recorded a few times. The chain joins TRBV7-2 to TRBJ1-5; 8 bases are a match to TRBD1. The ends lost 5 bases at V and 6 bases at J; junction bases unmatched: 9. Germline loops: CDR1 SGHTA, CDR2 FQGNSA. CDR3 length equals 15 residues. This CDR3 reads CASSVTQGASQPQHF. The CDR3 bases are TGTGCCAGCAGCGTTACTCAGGGGGCGAGTCAGCCCCAGCATTTT.

The V and J genes are TRBV11-1 and TRBJ2-7; no clear D gene. The V gene lost 1 base and the J gene lost 0 bases, with 19 bases spanning the gap. CDR1 is SGHAT and CDR2 is FQDESV in the germline V gene (reference sequence). The CDR3 is 18 residues long. The CDR3 sequence: CASSLESTIRTYSYEQYF. DNA for the CDR3: TGTGCCAGCAGCTTAGAAAGCACAATTAGAACATACTCCTACGAGCAGTACTTC.

This clonotype came up a few times. V is TRBV15 and J is TRBJ2-1, with D maybe TRBD1 (5 bases). Germline V gives CDR1 LNHNV, CDR2 YYDKDF (reference sequence). The CDR3 sequence is 14 residues long. Trimming removed 1 base at V and 9 bases at J, with 13 bases between. CDR3 nucleotides: TGTGCCACCAGCAGAGTGGGAAGGGGTACTGAGCAGTTCTTC. Translated: CATSRVGRGTEQFF.

This chain joins TRBV7-9 and TRBJ1-1; 7 bases are a match to TRBD1. Germline V gives CDR1 SEHNR, CDR2 FQNEAQ (reference sequence). Unmatched junction bases numbered 5, after V lost 2 bases and J lost 11 bases. The CDR3 is 12 residues long. The CDR3 DNA is TGTGCCAGCAGCTTAAGGACAGGTCGCGCTTTCTTT. Translation: CASSLRTGRAFF.

The chain links TRBV18 to TRBJ2-4; TRBD1 matches 7 bases. Germline lookup yields CDR1 KGHSH and CDR2 LQKENI. V was clipped by 3 bases and J by 13 bases; unmatched bases: 12. The CDR3 loop spans 14 amino acids. CDR3 nucleotides: TGTGCCAGCTCACCTGGAAGACAGGGTGGGGAGCAGTACTTC. Translated, it gives CASSPGRQGGEQYF.

This sequence joins TRBV20-1 and TRBJ2-1; TRBD1 matches 9 bases. The V segment lost 7 bases and the J segment 6 bases; nucleotides outside the gene matches: 16. The CDR3 is made up of 16 amino acids. Per germline, CDR1 DFQATT and CDR2 SNEGSKA (reference sequence). The CDR3 loop reads CSVFKLLGQGGNEQFF. As DNA, the CDR3 is TGCAGTGTGTTTAAGCTGCTGGGACAGGGTGGCAATGAGCAGTTCTTC.

This clonotype occurred a few times. This chain links TRBV7-2 with TRBJ2-3, with D possibly being TRBD1 (6 bases). This CDR3 comprises 15 residues. Germline V gene data show CDR1 as SGHTA and CDR2 as FQGNSA. The V gene lost 5 bases and the J gene lost 3 bases, with 15 bases spanning the gap. CDR3 protein: CASSPAGTWTDTQYF. The CDR3 DNA is TGTGCCAGCAGCCCGGCCGGGACATGGACAGATACGCAGTATTTT.